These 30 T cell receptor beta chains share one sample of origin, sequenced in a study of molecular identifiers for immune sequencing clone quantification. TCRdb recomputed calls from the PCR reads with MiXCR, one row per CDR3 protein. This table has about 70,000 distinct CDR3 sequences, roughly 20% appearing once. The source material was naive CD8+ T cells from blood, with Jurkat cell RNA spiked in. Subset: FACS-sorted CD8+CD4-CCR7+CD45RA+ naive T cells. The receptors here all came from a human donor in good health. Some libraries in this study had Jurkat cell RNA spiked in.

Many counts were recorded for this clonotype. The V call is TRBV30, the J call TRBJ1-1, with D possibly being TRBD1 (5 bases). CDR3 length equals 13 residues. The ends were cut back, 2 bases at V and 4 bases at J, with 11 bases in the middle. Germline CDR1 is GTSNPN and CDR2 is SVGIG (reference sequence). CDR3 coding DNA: TGTGCCTGGAGTCACGGGGACGGCACTGAAGCTTTCTTT. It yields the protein CAWSHGDGTEAFF.

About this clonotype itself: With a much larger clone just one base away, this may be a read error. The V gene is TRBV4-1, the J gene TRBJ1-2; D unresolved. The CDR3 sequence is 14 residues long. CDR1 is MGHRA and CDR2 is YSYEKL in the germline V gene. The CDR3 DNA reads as TGCACCAGCAGCCAAGGCAGCACTCCCTATGGCTACACCTTC. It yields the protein CTSSQGSTPYGYTF.

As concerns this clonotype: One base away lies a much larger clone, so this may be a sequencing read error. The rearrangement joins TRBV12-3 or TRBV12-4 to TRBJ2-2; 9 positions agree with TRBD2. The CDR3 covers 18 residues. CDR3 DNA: TGTGCCAGCAGCGGACGTCACGGGGCGGGAGGGTGGACCGGGGGGCTGTTTTTT. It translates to CASSGRHGAGGWTGGLFF.

CDR3 residues: CASSTLLQGTGELFF. In DNA form, the CDR3 reads TGTGCCAGCAGCACTCTTCTACAGGGCACCGGGGAGCTGTTTTTT. The chain joins TRBV11-3 to TRBJ2-2; perhaps TRBD1 as D (6 bases). Between the trimmed V and J ends, which lost 5 bases and 4 bases, there was a span of 14 bases. The germline V gene has CDR1 SGHNT and CDR2 YENEEA. The CDR3 covers 15 residues.

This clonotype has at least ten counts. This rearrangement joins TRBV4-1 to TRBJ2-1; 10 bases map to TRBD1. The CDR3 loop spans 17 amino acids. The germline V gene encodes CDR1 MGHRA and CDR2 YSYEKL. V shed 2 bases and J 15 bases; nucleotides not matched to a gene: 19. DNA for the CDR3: TGCGCCAGCAGCCAATATCCCGAAGGACAGGGGGTACCTACGCGGTTCTTC. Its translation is CASSQYPEGQGVPTRFF.

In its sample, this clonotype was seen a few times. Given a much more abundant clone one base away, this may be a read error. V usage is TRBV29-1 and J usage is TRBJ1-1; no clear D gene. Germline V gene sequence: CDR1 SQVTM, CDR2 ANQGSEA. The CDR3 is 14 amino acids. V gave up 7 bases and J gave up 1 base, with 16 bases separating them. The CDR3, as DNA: TGCAGCGCCGGACGGCGGGGAACGAACACTGAAGCTTTCTTT. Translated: CSAGRRGTNTEAFF.

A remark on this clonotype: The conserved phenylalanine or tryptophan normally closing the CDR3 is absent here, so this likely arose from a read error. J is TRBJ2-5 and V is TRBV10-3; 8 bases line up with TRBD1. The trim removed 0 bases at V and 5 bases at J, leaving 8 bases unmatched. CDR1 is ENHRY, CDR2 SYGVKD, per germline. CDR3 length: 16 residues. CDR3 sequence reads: CAISESSGQAMETQYL. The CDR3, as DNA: TGTGCCATCAGTGAGTCGTCGGGACAGGCAATGGAGACCCAGTACCTC.

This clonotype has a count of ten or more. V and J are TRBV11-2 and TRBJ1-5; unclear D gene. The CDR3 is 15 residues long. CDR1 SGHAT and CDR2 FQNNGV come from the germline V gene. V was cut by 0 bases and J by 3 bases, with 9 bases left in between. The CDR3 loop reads CASSLDAGNNQPQHF. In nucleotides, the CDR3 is TGTGCCAGCAGCTTAGACGCAGGTAACAATCAGCCCCAGCATTTT.

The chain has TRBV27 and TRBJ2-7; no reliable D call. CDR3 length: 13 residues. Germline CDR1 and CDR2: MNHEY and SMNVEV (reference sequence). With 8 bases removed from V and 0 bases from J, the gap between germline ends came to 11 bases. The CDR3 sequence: CASQPLHSYEQYF. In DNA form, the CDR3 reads TGTGCCAGCCAGCCGTTGCACTCCTACGAGCAGTACTTC.

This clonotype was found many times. The DNA for the CDR3 is TGTGCCAGCAGCCCCGGGCAGAAGATCCCAGAGACCCAGTACTTC. Its translation: CASSPGQKIPETQYF. The rearrangement joins TRBV14 to TRBJ2-5; D unresolved. The CDR3 length is 15 residues. Trimming took off 4 bases at V and 4 bases at J, with 16 bases between the two ends. The germline V gene has CDR1 SGHDN and CDR2 FVKESK.

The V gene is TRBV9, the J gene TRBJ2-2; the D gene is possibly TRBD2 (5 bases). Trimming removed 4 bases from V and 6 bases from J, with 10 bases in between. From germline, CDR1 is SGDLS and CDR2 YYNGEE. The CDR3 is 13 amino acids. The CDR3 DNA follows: TGTGCCAGCAGCTTTGGGCGGGCCGGGGAGCTGTTTTTT. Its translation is CASSFGRAGELFF.

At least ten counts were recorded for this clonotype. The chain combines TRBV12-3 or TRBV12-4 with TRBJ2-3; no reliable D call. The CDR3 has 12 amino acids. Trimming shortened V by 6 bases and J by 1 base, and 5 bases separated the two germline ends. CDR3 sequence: CASSLRTDTQYF. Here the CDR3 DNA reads TGTGCCAGCAGCCTCCGCACAGATACGCAGTATTTT.

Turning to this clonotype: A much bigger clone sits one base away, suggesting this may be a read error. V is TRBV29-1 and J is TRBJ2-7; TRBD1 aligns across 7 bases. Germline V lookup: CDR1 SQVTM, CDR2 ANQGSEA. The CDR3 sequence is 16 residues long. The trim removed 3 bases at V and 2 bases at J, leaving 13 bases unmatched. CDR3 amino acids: CSVEGFPEQGTYEQYF. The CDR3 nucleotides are TGCAGCGTTGAGGGCTTTCCGGAACAGGGGACCTACGAGCAGTACTTC.

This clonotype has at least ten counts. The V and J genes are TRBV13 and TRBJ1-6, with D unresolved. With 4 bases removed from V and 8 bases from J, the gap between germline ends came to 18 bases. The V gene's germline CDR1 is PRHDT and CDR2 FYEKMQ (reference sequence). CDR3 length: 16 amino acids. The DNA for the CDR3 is TGTGCCAGCAGCTCAACGTTCAGAGGGTCGGATTCACCCCTCCACTTT. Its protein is CASSSTFRGSDSPLHF.

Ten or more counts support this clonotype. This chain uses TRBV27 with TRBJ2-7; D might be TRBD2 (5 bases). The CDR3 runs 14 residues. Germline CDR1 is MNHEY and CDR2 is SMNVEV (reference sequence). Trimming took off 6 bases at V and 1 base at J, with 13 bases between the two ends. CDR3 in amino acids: CASRSYGDSYEQYF. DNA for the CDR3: TGTGCCAGCAGAAGCTACGGGGATTCCTACGAGCAGTACTTC.

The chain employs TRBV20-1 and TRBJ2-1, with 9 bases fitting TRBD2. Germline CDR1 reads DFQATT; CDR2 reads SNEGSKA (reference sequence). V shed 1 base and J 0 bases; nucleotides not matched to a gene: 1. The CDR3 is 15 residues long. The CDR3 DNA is TGCAGTGCTAGAGCGACTAGCGGCTCCTACAATGAGCAGTTCTTC. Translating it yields CSARATSGSYNEQFF.

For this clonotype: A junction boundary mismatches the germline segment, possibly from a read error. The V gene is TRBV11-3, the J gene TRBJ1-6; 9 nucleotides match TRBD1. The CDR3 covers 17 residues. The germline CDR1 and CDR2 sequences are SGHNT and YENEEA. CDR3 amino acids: CASSWDFGDRDNPPLHF. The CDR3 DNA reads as TGTGCCAGCAGCTGGGATTTCGGGGACAGGGATAATCCACCCCTCCACTTT.

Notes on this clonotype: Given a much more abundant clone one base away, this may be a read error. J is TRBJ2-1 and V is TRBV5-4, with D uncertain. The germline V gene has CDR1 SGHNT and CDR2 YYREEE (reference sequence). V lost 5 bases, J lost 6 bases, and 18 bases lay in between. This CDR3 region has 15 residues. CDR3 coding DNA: TGTGCCAGCAGTCCCGTCAGCCGAAACGGCAATGAGCAGTTCTTC. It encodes CASSPVSRNGNEQFF.

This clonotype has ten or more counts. The CDR3, as DNA: TGTGCCAGCAGCCCGAAGGGGTTGGATGGCTACACCTTC. This encodes CASSPKGLDGYTF. V gene TRBV3-1 combines with J gene TRBJ1-2; possibly TRBD1 for D (5 bases). Germline CDR1 LGHDT, CDR2 YNNKEL (reference sequence). The V gene lost 4 bases and the J gene lost 6 bases, with 12 bases spanning the gap. The CDR3 is made up of 13 amino acids.

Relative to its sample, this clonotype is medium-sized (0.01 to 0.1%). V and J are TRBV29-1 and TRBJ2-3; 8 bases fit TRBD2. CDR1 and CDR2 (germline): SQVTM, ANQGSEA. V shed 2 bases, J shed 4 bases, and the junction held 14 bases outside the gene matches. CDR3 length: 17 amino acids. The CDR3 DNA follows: TGCAGCGTTGAACCCGCGGTCCCGGGACTAGATTCAGATACGCAGTATTTT. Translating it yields CSVEPAVPGLDSDTQYF.

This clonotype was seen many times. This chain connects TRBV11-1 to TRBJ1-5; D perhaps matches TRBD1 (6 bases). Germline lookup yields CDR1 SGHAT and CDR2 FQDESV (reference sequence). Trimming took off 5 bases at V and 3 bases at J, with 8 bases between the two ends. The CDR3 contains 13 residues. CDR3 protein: CASSPGVNQPQHF. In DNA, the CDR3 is TGTGCCAGCAGCCCAGGGGTCAATCAGCCCCAGCATTTT.

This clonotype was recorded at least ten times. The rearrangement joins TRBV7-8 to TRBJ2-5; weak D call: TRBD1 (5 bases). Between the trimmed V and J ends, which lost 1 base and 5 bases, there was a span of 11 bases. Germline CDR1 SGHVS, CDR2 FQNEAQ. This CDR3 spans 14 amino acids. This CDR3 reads CASSLGQGMETQYF. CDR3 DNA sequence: TGTGCCAGCAGCTTAGGGCAGGGTATGGAGACCCAGTACTTC.

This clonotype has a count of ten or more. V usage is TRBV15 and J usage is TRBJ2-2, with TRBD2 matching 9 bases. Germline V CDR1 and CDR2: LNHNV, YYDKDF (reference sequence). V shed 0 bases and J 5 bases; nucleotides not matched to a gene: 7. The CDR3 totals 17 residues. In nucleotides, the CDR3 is TGTGCCACCAGCAGAGATCAGTTAGCGGGAGAGACCGGGGAGCTGTTTTTT. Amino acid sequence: CATSRDQLAGETGELFF.

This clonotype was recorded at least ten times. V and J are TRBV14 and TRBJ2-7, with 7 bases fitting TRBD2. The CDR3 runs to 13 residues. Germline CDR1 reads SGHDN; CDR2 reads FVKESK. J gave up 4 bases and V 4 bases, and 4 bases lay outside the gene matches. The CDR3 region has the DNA TGTGCCAGCAGCCTGGGCGGGGGTTACGAGCAGTACTTC. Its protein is CASSLGGGYEQYF.

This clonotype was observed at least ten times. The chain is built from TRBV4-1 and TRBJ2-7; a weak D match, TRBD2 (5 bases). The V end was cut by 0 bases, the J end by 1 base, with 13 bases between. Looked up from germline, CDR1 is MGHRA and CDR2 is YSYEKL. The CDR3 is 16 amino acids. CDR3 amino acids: CASSQEPAVSSYEQYF. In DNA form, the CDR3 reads TGCGCCAGCAGCCAAGAGCCAGCGGTGAGTTCCTACGAGCAGTACTTC.

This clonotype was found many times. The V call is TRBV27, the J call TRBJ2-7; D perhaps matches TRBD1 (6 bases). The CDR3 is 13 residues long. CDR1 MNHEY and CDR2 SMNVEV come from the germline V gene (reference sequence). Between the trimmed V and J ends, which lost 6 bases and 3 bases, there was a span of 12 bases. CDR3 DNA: TGTGCCAGCAGCCTGACAGGACGCTACGAGCAGTACTTC. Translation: CASSLTGRYEQYF.

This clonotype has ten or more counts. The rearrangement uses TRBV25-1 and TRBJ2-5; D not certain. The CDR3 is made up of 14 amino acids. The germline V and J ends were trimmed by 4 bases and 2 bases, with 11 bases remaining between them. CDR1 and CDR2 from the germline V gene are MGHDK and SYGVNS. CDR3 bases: TGTGCCAGCAGTGGGGCCCTGGGGCAAGAGACCCAGTACTTC. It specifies CASSGALGQETQYF.

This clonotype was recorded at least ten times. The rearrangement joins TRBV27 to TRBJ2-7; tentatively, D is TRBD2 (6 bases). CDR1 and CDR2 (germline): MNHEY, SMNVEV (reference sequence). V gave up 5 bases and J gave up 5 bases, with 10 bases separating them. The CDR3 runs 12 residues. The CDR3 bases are TGTGCCAGCAGTGGCCCGGGAGACGAGCAGTACTTC. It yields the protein CASSGPGDEQYF.

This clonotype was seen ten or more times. Written as DNA, the CDR3 is TGCAGCGTACCCTTGGGGGCCGGGGAGCTGTTTTTT. Its translation: CSVPLGAGELFF. This chain joins TRBV29-1 and TRBJ2-2, with D tentatively TRBD1 or TRBD2 (5 bases each). V lost 6 bases and J lost 6, with 11 bases in between. Per the germline V gene, CDR1 is SQVTM and CDR2 is ANQGSEA. The CDR3 totals 12 residues.

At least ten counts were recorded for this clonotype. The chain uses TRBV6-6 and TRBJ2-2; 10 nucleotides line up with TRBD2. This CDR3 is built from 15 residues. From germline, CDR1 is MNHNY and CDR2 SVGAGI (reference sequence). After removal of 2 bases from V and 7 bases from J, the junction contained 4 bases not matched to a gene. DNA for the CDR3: TGTGCCAGCAGTTACGTACTAGCGGGATACGGGGAGCTGTTTTTT. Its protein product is CASSYVLAGYGELFF.